The T cell receptor (beta chain) under discussion was sequenced for a study of cytomegalovirus exposure and HLA in healthy donors. Study as a whole: Falling in the Caucasian-associated ancestry cluster were less than 85% of under 500 genotyped donors.

Germline CDR1 reads LNHDA; CDR2 reads SQIVND (reference sequence). The CDR3 covers 14 residues. The V segment lost 9 bases and the J segment 6 bases; nucleotides outside the gene matches: 8. The PCR contained 60 Vbeta and 13 Jbeta primers. Profiled with immunoSEQ multiplex PCR; TCRdb holds only in-frame clones, not every one. The table includes more than 80,000 clones, 65% to 80% detected once. The V call is TRBV19, the J call TRBJ1-4; 9 nucleotides agree with TRBD1. This sequence was found in a male donor in good health and CMV-seropositive. Sequenced: PBMCs. In nucleotides, the CDR3 is TGTGCCAGACTCCAGGGACAGGGCGATGAAAAACTGTTTTTT. Residues: CARLQGQGDEKLFF. Together with reference TRBV19 and TRBJ1-4, the CDR3 gives the full variable domain: DGGITQSPKYLFRKEGQNVTLSCEQNLNHDAMYWYRQDPGQGLRLIYYSQIVNDFQKGDIAEGYSVSREKKESFPLTVTSAQKNPTAFYLCARLQGQGDEKLFFGSGTQLSVL.